These T cell receptor beta chains were read from a single sample in a study of T-cell memory formation after mild COVID-19. MiXCR was run by TCRdb on the 5' RACE reads, yielding one entry per CDR3 protein. Of 70,000 to 100,000 distinct CDR3 sequences in the sample, about 13% were seen once. Source material: PBMCs or a T cell subset sorted from them (not recorded which). The receptors were sampled from an adult woman who had mild COVID-19 (a few samples of this study predate the infection). Cell type and time point are not known. Each CDR3 is given without its conserved first and last residue.

v_gene	j_gene	CDR3aa
TRBV4-2	TRBJ1-4	ASSQGPGQGVTELF
TRBV4-3	TRBJ2-2	ASSQERPSGELF
TRBV11-2	TRBJ2-7	ASSSGVRGPYEQY
TRBV6-2/TRBV6-3	TRBJ1-1	ASSTTGITEAF
TRBV7-2	TRBJ2-1	ASSFATSGNNEQF
TRBV15	TRBJ2-1	ATSRDRESQYNEQF
TRBV7-9	TRBJ2-7	ASSSSTGDSYEQY
TRBV3-1	TRBJ1-1	ASSQVGRGVAEAF
TRBV5-1	TRBJ1-5	ASSLGGVNQPQH
TRBV30	TRBJ2-3	AWRDVDTQY
TRBV6-4	TRBJ2-7	ASRGTSGRRPYEQY
TRBV30	TRBJ1-2	AWRGANGYT
TRBV20-1	TRBJ1-6	SGRTGRYSPLH
TRBV7-9	TRBJ2-1	ASSFSGVDEQF